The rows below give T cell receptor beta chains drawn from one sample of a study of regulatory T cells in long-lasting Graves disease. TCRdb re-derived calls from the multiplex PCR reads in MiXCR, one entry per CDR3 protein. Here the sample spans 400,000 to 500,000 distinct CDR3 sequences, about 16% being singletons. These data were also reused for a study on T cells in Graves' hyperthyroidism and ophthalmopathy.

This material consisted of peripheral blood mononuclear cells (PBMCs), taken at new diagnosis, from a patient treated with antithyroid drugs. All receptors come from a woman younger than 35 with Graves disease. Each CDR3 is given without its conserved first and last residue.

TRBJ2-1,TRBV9,ASSDLLAEEDEQF
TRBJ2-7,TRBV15,ATSRDAVEQY
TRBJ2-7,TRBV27,ARRIRTGKTSYEQY
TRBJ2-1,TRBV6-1,ASSTGGPSYNEQF
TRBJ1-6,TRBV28,ASSLMGVRNSPLH
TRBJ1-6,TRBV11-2,ASSDSARSLSSYNSPLH
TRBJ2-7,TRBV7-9,ASSLPSGVSYEQY
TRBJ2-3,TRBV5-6,ASSLDGLAERDTQY
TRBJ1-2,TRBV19,ASSKTENYGYT
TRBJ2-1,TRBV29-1,SVEPTSGRWNEQF
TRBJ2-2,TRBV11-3,ASSPDGYYGELF
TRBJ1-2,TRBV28,ASRPDGGYGYT
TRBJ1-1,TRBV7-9,ASSLGDLPGQGSYEAF
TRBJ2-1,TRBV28,ASSSGASGSHEQF
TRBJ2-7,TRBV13,ASSRGENAYEQY
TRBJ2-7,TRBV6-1,ASRKPGQSYEQY
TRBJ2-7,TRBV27,ASSWRESSEQY
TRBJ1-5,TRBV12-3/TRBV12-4,ASSWARNQPQH
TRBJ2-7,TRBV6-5,ASSYLSSGSLYEQY
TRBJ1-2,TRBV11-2,ASSLGRFGYGYT
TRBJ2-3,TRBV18,ASSPREGVGRDTQY
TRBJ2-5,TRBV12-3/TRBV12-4,ASSLRASSIPQY
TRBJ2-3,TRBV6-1,ASSEDPVVTDTQY
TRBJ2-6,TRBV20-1,SARDSSPGANVLT
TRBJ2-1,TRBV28,ASKAGGTYNEQF
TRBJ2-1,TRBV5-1,ASSPIPAQGQF
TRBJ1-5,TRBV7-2,ASSFRTGGDQPQH
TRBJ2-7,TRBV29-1,SVERGRQREQY
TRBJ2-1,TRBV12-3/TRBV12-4,ASSTPYGGGGYNEQF
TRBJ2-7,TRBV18,ASSDRTGGAKEQY
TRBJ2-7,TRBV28,ASSLYRDAGYEQY
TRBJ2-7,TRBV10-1,ASSPGVHEQY
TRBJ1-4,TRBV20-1,RGGGSEKLF
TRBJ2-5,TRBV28,ASSTTSAFRETQY
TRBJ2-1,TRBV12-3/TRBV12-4,ASSPLAGQPHEQF
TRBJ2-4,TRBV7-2,ASSLGYIQY
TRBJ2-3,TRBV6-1,ASSEGAFVGAADTQY
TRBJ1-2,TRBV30,AWSVGDRVVYGYT